The subject of this entry is one T cell receptor (beta chain). No antigen is known for it. Base quality data are lacking; no much larger clone is found one base away. The record originates from a study of control samples from healthy donors and cancer patients (dated by TCRdb to the early 2020s). Library preparation used the immunoSEQ multiplex PCR assay. Entries here come from immuneACCESS through TCRdb and include only in-frame sequences with V and J called. Some clones fail to appear in such tables; in the studies checked, an unresolved V gene covers under half of the shortfall, and the cause of the remainder is unknown. In all, the sample holds fewer than 200,000 clones, and around 93% of those were seen once. The biggest ten clones account for roughly 4.3% of the sample. Including the terminal cysteine and phenylalanine, the CDR3 comprises 14 residues. Only CDR3 DNA remains: 42 bases, in frame from the first base. The germline V end is reduced by 7 bases and the J end by 5 bases; junction bases left unmatched: 7. In the germline V gene, CDR1 corresponds to MNHEY and CDR2 to SVGAGI.

The chain employs TRBV6-5 and TRBJ1-5; the central 8 bases match TRBD1. The sequenced material came from blood. This TCR came from a woman aged 55-69 years in good health. The CDR3 loop reads CASTETGDDQPQHF. The sequenced DNA is TGTGCCAGCACCGAGACAGGGGATGATCAGCCCCAGCATTTT.